The rows below give T cell receptor beta chains drawn from one sample of a study of T-cell memory formation after mild COVID-19. TCRdb analysed the 5' RACE reads with MiXCR anew, one entry per CDR3 protein. The sample carries hundreds of thousands of distinct CDR3 sequences, 15% to 20% recorded once. What was sequenced was PBMCs or a T cell subset sorted from them (not recorded which). The origin of the receptors is an adult woman who had mild COVID-19 (a few samples of this study predate the infection). Cell type and time point are not known. The CDR3 runs from the conserved cysteine through the conserved F or W. D genes are given only for firm matches. Only some rows state a clone size, as once, few, many or a class for expanded clones.

v_gene	d_gene	abundance	j_gene	CDR3aa	CDR3nt
TRBV20-1	.	few	TRBJ1-1	CSARDGGGREAFF	TGCAGTGCTAGAGATGGCGGCGGCCGTGAAGCTTTCTTT
TRBV7-9	.	.	TRBJ2-7	CASRVQSSYEQYF	TGTGCCAGCAGGGTACAGAGCTCCTACGAGCAGTACTTC
TRBV6-6	.	few	TRBJ2-7	CASSYDTGYYEQYF	TGTGCCAGCAGTTACGACACAGGCTACTACGAGCAGTACTTC
TRBV5-1	TRBD1	.	TRBJ1-2	CASSTNLQGRRNGYTF	TGCGCCAGCAGCACCAACCTACAGGGGAGGAGAAATGGCTACACCTTC
TRBV5-4	.	few	TRBJ2-1	CASSLFSGSGKQFF	TGTGCCAGCAGCTTGTTCTCGGGGAGCGGCAAGCAGTTCTTC
TRBV12-3/TRBV12-4	.	.	TRBJ1-2	CASSLTLPRGSGYTF	TGTGCCAGCAGTTTAACGCTCCCTAGGGGCTCTGGCTACACCTTC
TRBV11-2	TRBD2	few	TRBJ2-5	CASSSWDVGGETQYF	TGTGCCAGCAGCTCGTGGGACGTGGGGGGGGAGACCCAGTACTTC
TRBV13	.	.	TRBJ2-5	CASSSRPFQTQETQYF	TGTGCCAGCAGCTCACGGCCGTTCCAGACGCAAGAGACCCAGTACTTC
TRBV6-5	.	few	TRBJ2-7	CASSYSITGKTYEQYF	TGTGCCAGCAGTTACTCGATTACCGGGAAGACCTACGAGCAGTACTTC
TRBV24-1	.	few	TRBJ2-3	CATSDPPGGPGDTQYF	TGTGCCACCAGTGATCCGCCCGGCGGTCCGGGGGATACGCAGTATTTT
TRBV20-1	TRBD2	few	TRBJ2-2	CSSRTSGNTGELFF	TGCAGTTCGAGGACTAGCGGAAACACCGGGGAGCTGTTTTTT